A selection of T cell receptor beta chains follows, all from one sample in a study of T cell repertoires in cytomegalovirus infection. TCRdb processed the reads anew with MiXCR; each CDR3 protein has one entry. This sample carries 100,000 to 150,000 distinct CDR3 sequences, around 30% of them seen once, and the ten largest clones take roughly 53%. For these receptors, no antigen is known. The sequencing here drew on CD8+ T cells from cultured PBMCs, taken from culture after CMV antigen stimulation. The receptors derive from a human donor in good health (CMV status not recorded). Some clones in this sample may be carry-over from other donors' samples. The CDR3 runs from the conserved cysteine through the conserved F or W. The D gene is left open where the match is weak. The size of a clone is reported for some rows only, either as once, few or many, or as a class for expanded clones.

v_gene	d_gene	abundance	j_gene	CDR3nt	CDR3aa
TRBV2	TRBD2	many	TRBJ2-1	TGTGCCAGCAGTGAGAGTAGCGGGGGCCACTACAATGAGCAGTTCTTC	CASSESSGGHYNEQFF
TRBV7-8	.	few	TRBJ2-2	TGTGCCAGCAGCTTGACTCCTACGGGAGCCGGGGAGCTGTTTTTT	CASSLTPTGAGELFF
TRBV20-1	.	.	TRBJ1-2	TGCAGTGCCAAGAGGATAAGGGATAGCTATGGCTACACCTTC	CSAKRIRDSYGYTF
TRBV18	.	few	TRBJ2-1	TGTGCCAGCTCACCTCGACAGGTTGCGGGGCCTGAGCAGTTCTTC	CASSPRQVAGPEQFF
TRBV6-1	TRBD1	.	TRBJ1-5	TGTGCCAGCAAGGAGGGGGCAGTTCAGCCCCAGCATTTT	CASKEGAVQPQHF
TRBV11-2	TRBD2	many	TRBJ2-3	TGTGCCAGCAGTATCCAGCGGGGAGCCTACCTATTACCCACAGATACGCAGTATTTT	CASSIQRGAYLLPTDTQYF
TRBV7-6	TRBD1	few	TRBJ1-5	TGTGCCAGCAGCCCCGGGACAGGGCCAAATCAGCCCCAGCATTTT	CASSPGTGPNQPQHF
TRBV28	.	.	TRBJ1-2	TGTGCCAGCAGCGTGGGACCATTCTATGGCTACACCTTC	CASSVGPFYGYTF
TRBV6-1	TRBD2	.	TRBJ2-3	TGTGCCAGTGGACTAGCGGGGGCCCTATTTACGCAGTATTTT	CASGLAGALFTQYF
TRBV29-1	.	few	TRBJ2-3	TGCAGCGTTGAGTCAGGGAGCACTGGCACAGATACGCAGTATTTT	CSVESGSTGTDTQYF
TRBV4-2	.	.	TRBJ1-6	TGTGCCAGCACCCCGGTCAGAGATAATTCACCCCTCCACTTT	CASTPVRDNSPLHF
TRBV11-2	.	.	TRBJ1-1	TGTGCCAGCAGCTTAGGACGGCTGAACACTGAAGCTTTCTTT	CASSLGRLNTEAFF
TRBV2	TRBD2	.	TRBJ2-6	TGTACCAGCACCGCGGATGGCGGGGGGCCGATCTACTCTGGGGCCAACGTCCTGACTTTC	CTSTADGGGPIYSGANVLTF
TRBV11-3	.	.	TRBJ2-7	TGTGCCAGCAGCTTTGGGCCCTTGGAGCAGTACTTC	CASSFGPLEQYF
TRBV7-8	TRBD1	.	TRBJ2-1	TGTGCCAGCAGCTCGGGACAGGGTATGTCTTTTGAGAATGAGCAGTTCTTC	CASSSGQGMSFENEQFF
TRBV12-5	.	.	TRBJ2-3	TGTGCTAGTGGTCCCGCCGACACAGATACGCAGTATTTT	CASGPADTDTQYF
TRBV4-1	.	few	TRBJ1-1	TGCGCCAGCAGCCAAGCGCACAGCATGAACACTGAAGCTTTCTTT	CASSQAHSMNTEAFF
TRBV28	TRBD1	few	TRBJ2-1	TGTGCCAGCAGTTTGGTAGAGGGGGACAGGGAGTTCTTC	CASSLVEGDREFF
TRBV5-1	TRBD1	.	TRBJ2-3	TGCGCCAGCAGCTTACGGACAGGGGTTGCAGATACGCAGTATTTT	CASSLRTGVADTQYF
TRBV9	TRBD1	few	TRBJ2-1	TGTGCCAGCAGCGTAGGACAGGGGATCTACAATGAGCAGTTCTTC	CASSVGQGIYNEQFF
TRBV4-1	TRBD1	.	TRBJ2-3	TGCGCCAGCAGCCGACGGCAACAGGGGGCAGATACGCAGTATTTT	CASSRRQQGADTQYF
TRBV7-3	.	many	TRBJ2-1	TGTGCCAGCAGCTTAAGGCTAGCACCCTACAATGAGCAGTTCTTC	CASSLRLAPYNEQFF
TRBV7-8	TRBD1	many	TRBJ2-2	TGTGCCAGCAGAACCGGGACAGGGAACACCGGGGAGCTGTTTTTT	CASRTGTGNTGELFF
TRBV14	.	many	TRBJ2-1	TGTGCCAGCAGCCAAGACCTGCCGCGATTTTACAATGAGCAGTTCTTC	CASSQDLPRFYNEQFF
TRBV5-4	.	.	TRBJ1-1	TGTGCCAGCACCTTTTGGGGGGGGGGGACTGAAGCTTTCTTT	CASTFWGGGTEAFF
TRBV18	.	many	TRBJ2-7	TGTGCCAGCTCACCGACGGGATCTGCGGCCTACGAGCAGTACTTC	CASSPTGSAAYEQYF
TRBV7-9	.	.	TRBJ1-1	TGTGCCAGCAGCTCATTAGGGCCACAAAGAACTGAAGCTTTCTTT	CASSSLGPQRTEAFF
TRBV20-1	TRBD1	.	TRBJ2-7	TGCAGTGCTAGCCGGACAGGGGACTCCTACGAGCAGTACTTC	CSASRTGDSYEQYF
TRBV5-6	TRBD1	few	TRBJ1-1	TGTGCCAGCAGCTCAAAGGACAGGGTCATGAACACTGAAGCTTTCTTT	CASSSKDRVMNTEAFF
TRBV5-4	.	few	TRBJ2-5	TGTGCCAGCAGCCGTAGTGGACCTAAAGAGACCCAGTACTTC	CASSRSGPKETQYF
TRBV2	TRBD2	.	TRBJ2-2	TGTGCCAGCAGTGTGGGACTAGCGTCCCCCGGGGAGCTGTTTTTT	CASSVGLASPGELFF
TRBV7-2	TRBD1	.	TRBJ2-7	TGTGCCAGCAGCTTAGGGGACAGGGTTTTCGAGCAGTACTTC	CASSLGDRVFEQYF
TRBV7-2	.	many	TRBJ1-1	TGTGCCAGCAGCGACAATGCTAGATTGTCGCGGACTGAAGCTTTCTTT	CASSDNARLSRTEAFF
TRBV6-1	.	medium-sized	TRBJ2-7	TGTGCCAGCTGCGTCACTCAGGGTTACGAGCAGTACTTC	CASCVTQGYEQYF
TRBV12-3/TRBV12-4	TRBD1	.	TRBJ1-2	TGTGCCAGCAGGGGGACCGACAGGGCTGGAGGCTACACCTTC	CASRGTDRAGGYTF
TRBV7-3	.	once	TRBJ2-2	TGTGCCAGCAGCTCCGCCCCACGGGGCTGGGAGCTGTTTTTT	CASSSAPRGWELFF
TRBV12-3/TRBV12-4	TRBD2	few	TRBJ2-1	TGTGCCAGCAGTTTCGCGGGGGGGGCGCATGAGCAGTTCTTC	CASSFAGGAHEQFF
TRBV7-6	.	.	TRBJ2-3	TGTGCCAGCAGCTTAAATTGGGGAAGTGGCACAGATACGCAGTATTTT	CASSLNWGSGTDTQYF
TRBV7-6	.	.	TRBJ1-1	TGTGCCAGCAGCTCCATGAACATGGGGACTGAAGCTTTCTTT	CASSSMNMGTEAFF
TRBV7-9	TRBD2	.	TRBJ2-1	TGTGCCAGCAGCAAAGCAGCGGGACTAGTCTATGAGCAGTTCTTC	CASSKAAGLVYEQFF
TRBV5-1	.	few	TRBJ2-3	TGCGCCAGCAGCTTGGAGTTCCTAGCTAGCACAGATACGCAGTATTTT	CASSLEFLASTDTQYF
TRBV28	.	.	TRBJ2-5	TGTGCCAGCAGTTTAAGATACATGACGGTGGCTATTTGGGAGACCCAGTACTTC	CASSLRYMTVAIWETQYF
TRBV7-9	.	.	TRBJ1-1	TGTGCCAGCAGCTTAGCTAGGAACACTGAAGCTTTCTTT	CASSLARNTEAFF
TRBV6-1	.	.	TRBJ2-7	TGTGCCAGCAGGGTAACAGGGGAGGCGGACGAGCAGTACTTC	CASRVTGEADEQYF
TRBV6-1	.	many	TRBJ2-2	TGTGCCAGCAGTGAAAGTTCCGTCGGAGGGCTGTTTTTT	CASSESSVGGLFF
TRBV24-1	TRBD1	.	TRBJ2-2	TGTGCCACCAGTGAAACAGGGGGCGCGGGCACCGGGGAGCTGTTTTTT	CATSETGGAGTGELFF
TRBV19	TRBD1	.	TRBJ2-1	TGTGCCAGTAGTGACCCCGGGACAGCCAACAATGAGCAGTTCTTC	CASSDPGTANNEQFF
TRBV7-9	.	few	TRBJ1-1	TGTGCCAGCAGCAAAATGGCCCACGGTGGATCCTCTGAAGCTTTCTTT	CASSKMAHGGSSEAFF
TRBV7-2	TRBD1	.	TRBJ2-7	TGTGCCAGCAGCTTAGTGGACAGGGTCTACGAGCAGTACTTC	CASSLVDRVYEQYF
TRBV12-3/TRBV12-4	TRBD1	.	TRBJ2-3	TGTGCCAGCAGACCCGGGACAGGCACAGATACGCAGTATTTT	CASRPGTGTDTQYF
TRBV4-1	TRBD2	few	TRBJ2-2	TGCGCCAGCAGCCAAGAGAGGATTTGGGGGGGTTGGACCGGGGAGCTGTTTTTT	CASSQERIWGGWTGELFF
TRBV28	.	.	TRBJ1-3	TGTGCCAGCAGTTTAAGCGGCCAGGGTGGTGGAAACACCATATATTTT	CASSLSGQGGGNTIYF
TRBV18	.	many	TRBJ2-7	TGTGCCAGCTCACCATTAAATCGTAACGAGCAGTACTTC	CASSPLNRNEQYF
TRBV13	.	.	TRBJ2-1	TGTGCCAGCAGCCCCGGGAGCAACTCCTACAATGAGCAGTTCTTC	CASSPGSNSYNEQFF
TRBV9	.	.	TRBJ1-1	TGTGCCAGCAGCGTTAGTCGGGTAGGAGGGGAAGCTTTCTTT	CASSVSRVGGEAFF